This TCR beta chain is drawn from a study of beta chain features in type 1 diabetes. Study results and caveats: The study notes PCR might favor shorter templates equally in patients and controls. VDJ junctions from type 1 diabetes patients carried fewer insertions and larger deletions. Patients' naive, central memory and regulatory TCRB repertoires appeared more alike than those of healthy donors.

This clone was counted many times. Its specificity is unknown. The identical CDR3 is also encoded by other nucleotide sequences in the sample. This CDR3 contains 12 residues. CDR1 SQVTM and CDR2 ANQGSEA come from the germline V gene. The V end lost 4 bases, the J end lost 5 bases, and 11 bases lay between the germline ends. The sequenced template was cDNA made from the entire isolated RNA. The protocol was immunoSEQ multiplex PCR, while the TCRdb copy is restricted to in-frame clones and leaves out a portion. The sample yields approximately 150,000 clones, less than 10% seen once. The rearrangement uses TRBV29-1 and TRBJ2-5, with TRBD2 as a possible D gene (7 bases). The specimen was central memory CD4+ T cells from blood. This TCR derives from a woman aged 40 to 55 in good health. CDR3 protein: CSVGGGGETQYF. The DNA for the CDR3 is TGCAGCGTTGGCGGGGGCGGGGAGACCCAGTACTTC.